This TCR beta chain was captured by sequencing in a study of vaccination and CD4 T cells after COVID-19 (dated by TCRdb to the early 2020s). Describing the broader study: The convalescent cohort comprised six males and four females, including two Hispanic individuals, seven Caucasians, two Asians and one multiracial person. Control cultures received a CEFX viral epitope pool as the positive control, an HIV-1 Nef peptide pool as the negative control, or no peptide. Two doses of either the Pfizer-BioNTech BNT162b2 vaccine (n=8) or the Moderna mRNA-1273 vaccine (n=2) were administered to participants. An earlier paper using these donors assessed, at the TCR clonotype level, memory CD4+ T cell crossreactivity between SARS-CoV-2 and common cold coronavirus spike proteins. In under twelve COVID-19 convalescent patients and several infection-naive healthy vaccine recipients, researchers compared the spike-specific CD4+ TCR repertoire from before mRNA vaccination with the repertoire from after. Post-vaccine blood samples were taken a median of approximately 76 days after the second vaccine dose, with a range of 14 to 241 days. Post-COVID blood samples from convalescent patients were collected a median of roughly 100 days after diagnosis, with a range of about 35 to 180 days. The cultures were stimulated with overlapping spike peptide pools from SARS-CoV-2 and from the common cold coronaviruses HCoV-NL63, HCoV-OC43 and HCoV-229E. The investigation overall reported the following: Of the vaccine-specific clones found in convalescent patients, nearly all (304 of 307) were mono-reactive for SARS-CoV-2 spike instead of being cross-reactive with common cold coronaviruses. The median count of SARS-CoV-2-reactive clonotypes went up from about 23 after infection to a few dozen after vaccination, although the change was not significant. Among convalescent patients, a median about 86% of the SARS-CoV-2-reactive clones seen after vaccination appeared only after vaccination, which suggests priming specific to the vaccine. Only a relatively small number of convalescent patients were included in the study, and early timepoints following natural infection were not analyzed.

Library preparation was by PCR. DNA from cultured CD4+ T cells was subjected to TCR sequencing with the Oncomine TCR Beta short-read assay at the Johns Hopkins FTIC core. The QIAamp micro DNA kit was used to extract genomic DNA from the cultured CD4+ T cells. Oncomine TCR Beta libraries from cultured CD4+ T cells were pooled with unique dual indexes and sequenced on an Illumina iSeq 100. The study's own analysis went as follows. Non-productive sequences were filtered out, and CDR3s that did not start with C, did not end with F or W, or were shorter than 7 amino acids were discarded. The MANAFEST web application identified antigen-specific clonotypes by comparing peptide-stimulated wells against reference wells and other culture wells. To be called positive, a clone needed an FDR below 0.05, an odds ratio above 5, and a productive frequency above 0.1% in at least two of three replicate wells. Cross-reactive clonotypes were defined as significantly expanded in both SARS-CoV-2 spike wells and at least one common cold coronavirus spike condition. Similarity between CDR3 sequences was evaluated in R version 3.6.1 using Levenshtein distances (stringdist) and unrooted phylogenetic trees (ape). The raw public data were reprocessed by TCRdb itself: fastp quality trimming at Q25, MiXCR clonotype calling, in-frame beta chains only. Rows are combined by CDR3 protein, so each entry shows the most common genes and DNA. These V and J calls derive from TCRdb rather than the authors' analysis. The sample table holds about 5,700 distinct CDR3 sequences, of which 25% to 35% were seen once. Clones ranked in the top ten supply approximately 18% of the sample.

The sample's treatment or condition label, decoded: 10-day PBMC culture with coronavirus spike peptide pools or control peptides (ViraFEST assay). CD4+ T cells from unexposed donors were collected before the COVID-19 pandemic (2011-2018). To expand antigen-specific T cells with peptide pools and then pick out the expanded clonotypes through TCR sequencing, the study relied on the ViraFEST assay. PBMCs were cultured at fewer than 2.5 million per well in IMDM supplemented with roughly 5% human AB serum and 8.5 to 10 IU/ml IL-2, with approximately 9.2 ug/ml peptide pools added. On days 3 and 7, half of the culture medium was replaced with fresh IL-2-containing medium. After approximately 11 days of culture, CD4+ T cells were isolated by negative selection with the EasySep CD4+ T cell isolation kit. Unexposed donor CD4+ T cells were tested for reactivity to SARS-CoV-2 S and N and four common cold coronavirus spike pools, as cell number allowed. PBMCs were separated from whole blood using Ficoll-Paque Plus gradient centrifugation and then either used fresh or cryopreserved at -140C. Triplicate wells were generally used for each culture condition. The leukapheresis product for the unexposed donors was obtained through commercial purchase.

This clonotype is labeled medium-sized (0.01 to 0.1%). What this receptor recognizes is not known. No qualities accompany the bases; no much larger clone lies one base away. Material for sequencing was CD4+ T cells from blood, cultured in vitro. The source is a human donor in good health.

The CDR3: CASSLVTGRGAEAFF. The nucleotide sequence is TGTGCCAGCAGCTTAGTTACAGGGAGAGGGGCTGAAGCTTTCTTT. Recombination linked TRBV7-9 to TRBJ1-1, with TRBD1 tentatively as D gene (6 bases match). From the cysteine through the phenylalanine, the CDR3 covers 15 amino acids. This entry keeps only the CDR3 DNA: 45 bases, framed from base 1. The V and J ends are trimmed by 1 base and 6 bases, leaving 15 bases between them. CDR1 and CDR2 were assigned from the germline V gene (reference sequence) as SEHNR and FQNEAQ.